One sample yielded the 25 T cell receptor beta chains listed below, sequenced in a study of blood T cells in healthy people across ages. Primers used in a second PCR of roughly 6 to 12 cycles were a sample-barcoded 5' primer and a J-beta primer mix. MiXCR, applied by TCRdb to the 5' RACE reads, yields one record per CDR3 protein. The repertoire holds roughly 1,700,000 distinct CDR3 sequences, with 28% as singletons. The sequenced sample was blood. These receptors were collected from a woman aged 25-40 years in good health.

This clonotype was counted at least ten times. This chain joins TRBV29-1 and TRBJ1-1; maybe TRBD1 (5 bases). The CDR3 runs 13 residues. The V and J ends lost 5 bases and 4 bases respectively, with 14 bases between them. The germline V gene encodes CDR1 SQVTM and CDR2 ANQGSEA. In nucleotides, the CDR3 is TGCAGCGTTTGGGGTCTGGGGGGCACTGAAGCTTTCTTT. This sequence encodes CSVWGLGGTEAFF.

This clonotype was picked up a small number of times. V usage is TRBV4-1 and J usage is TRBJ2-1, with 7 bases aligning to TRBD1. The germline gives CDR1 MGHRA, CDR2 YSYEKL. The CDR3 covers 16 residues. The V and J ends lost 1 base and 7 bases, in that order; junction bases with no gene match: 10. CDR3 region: CASSQGTTGWRNEQFF. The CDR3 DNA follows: TGCGCCAGCAGCCAAGGAACGACAGGGTGGAGGAATGAGCAGTTCTTC.

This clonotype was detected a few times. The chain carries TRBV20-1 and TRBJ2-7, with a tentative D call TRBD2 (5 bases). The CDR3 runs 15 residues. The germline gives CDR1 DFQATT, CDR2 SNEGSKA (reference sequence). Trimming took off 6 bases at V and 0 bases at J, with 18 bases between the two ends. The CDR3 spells CSARDPTPSSYEQYF. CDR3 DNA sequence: TGCAGTGCCCGGGATCCTACCCCAAGCTCCTACGAGCAGTACTTC.

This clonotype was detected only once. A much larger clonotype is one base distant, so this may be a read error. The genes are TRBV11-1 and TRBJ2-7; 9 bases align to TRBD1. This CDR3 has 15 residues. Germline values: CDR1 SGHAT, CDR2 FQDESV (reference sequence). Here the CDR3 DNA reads TGTGCCAACAGCTTGCGGGGACAGGGAGACTACGAGCAGTACTTC. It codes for CANSLRGQGDYEQYF.

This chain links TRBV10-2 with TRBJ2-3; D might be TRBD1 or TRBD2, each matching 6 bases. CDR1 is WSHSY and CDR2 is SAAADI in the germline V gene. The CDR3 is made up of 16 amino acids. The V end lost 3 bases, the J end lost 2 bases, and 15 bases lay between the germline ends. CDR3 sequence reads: CASSDRRGANTDTQYF. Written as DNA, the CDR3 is TGCGCCAGCAGTGACAGGAGGGGGGCTAACACAGATACGCAGTATTTT.

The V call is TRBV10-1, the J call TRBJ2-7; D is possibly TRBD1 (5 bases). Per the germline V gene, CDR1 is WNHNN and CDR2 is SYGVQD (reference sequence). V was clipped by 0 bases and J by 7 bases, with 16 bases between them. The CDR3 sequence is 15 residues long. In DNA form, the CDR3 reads TGCGCCAGCAGTGAGTCGGGGCCGGTTTACAATGAGCAGTACTTC. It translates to CASSESGPVYNEQYF.

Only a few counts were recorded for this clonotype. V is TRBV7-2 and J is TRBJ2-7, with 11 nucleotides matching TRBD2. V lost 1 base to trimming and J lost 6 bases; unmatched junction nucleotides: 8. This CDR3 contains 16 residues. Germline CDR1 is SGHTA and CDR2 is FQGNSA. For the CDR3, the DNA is TGTGCCAGCAGCTTAGAGAGACTAGCGGGGAGTGGCGAGCAGTACTTC. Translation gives CASSLERLAGSGEQYF.

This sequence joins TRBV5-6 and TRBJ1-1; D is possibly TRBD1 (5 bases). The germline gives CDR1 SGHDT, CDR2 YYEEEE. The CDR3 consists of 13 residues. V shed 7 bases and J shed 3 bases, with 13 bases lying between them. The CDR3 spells CASGAGGDTEAFF. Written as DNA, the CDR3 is TGTGCCAGCGGAGCTGGAGGGGACACTGAAGCTTTCTTT.

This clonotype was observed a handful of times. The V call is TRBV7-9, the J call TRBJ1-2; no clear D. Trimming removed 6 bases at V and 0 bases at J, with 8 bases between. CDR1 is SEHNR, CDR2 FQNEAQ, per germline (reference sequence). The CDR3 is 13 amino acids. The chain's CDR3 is CASRGSPNYGYTF. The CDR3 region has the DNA TGTGCCAGCAGGGGCAGCCCTAACTATGGCTACACCTTC.

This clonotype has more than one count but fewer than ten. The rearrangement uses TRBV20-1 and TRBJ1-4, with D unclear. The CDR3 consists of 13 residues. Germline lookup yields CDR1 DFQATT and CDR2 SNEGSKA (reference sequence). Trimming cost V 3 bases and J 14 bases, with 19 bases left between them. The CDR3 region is CSASRDSRSALFF. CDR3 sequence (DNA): TGCAGTGCTAGCAGAGATTCCAGGTCGGCTCTGTTTTTT.

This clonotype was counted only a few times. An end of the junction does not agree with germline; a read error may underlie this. The CDR3 sequence is CASSNTAGDPLYSNQPQNF. CDR3 coding DNA: TGTGCCAGCAGTAACACAGCGGGGGACCCCCTGTATAGCAATCAGCCCCAGAATTTT. The V and J genes are TRBV12-3 or TRBV12-4 and TRBJ1-5; possible D gene TRBD1, 5 bases. This CDR3 comprises 19 residues.

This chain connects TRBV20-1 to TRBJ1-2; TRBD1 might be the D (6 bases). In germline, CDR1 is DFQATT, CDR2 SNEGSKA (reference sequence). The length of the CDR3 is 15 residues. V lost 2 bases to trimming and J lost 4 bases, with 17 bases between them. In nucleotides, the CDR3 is TGCAGTGCTAGAACCGAGGAACAGGGCGGCTATGGCTACACCTTC. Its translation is CSARTEEQGGYGYTF.

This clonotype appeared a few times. The CDR3 nucleotides are TGTGCCTGGAGTGATAGGCTAAGCACAGATACGCAGTATTTT. Its translation is CAWSDRLSTDTQYF. The V and J genes are TRBV30 and TRBJ2-3; unclear D gene. CDR1 is GTSNPN and CDR2 is SVGIG in the germline V gene (reference sequence). Trimming pared 1 base from V and 0 bases from J, leaving 8 bases between. The CDR3 spans 14 residues.

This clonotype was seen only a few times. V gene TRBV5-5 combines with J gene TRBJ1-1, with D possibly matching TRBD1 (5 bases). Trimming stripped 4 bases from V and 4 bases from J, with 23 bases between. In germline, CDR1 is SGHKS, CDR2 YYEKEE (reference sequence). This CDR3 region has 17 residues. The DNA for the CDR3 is TGTGCCAGCAGCCCCCGAATCTATACAGAGGGGTTCACTGAAGCTTTCTTT. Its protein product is CASSPRIYTEGFTEAFF.

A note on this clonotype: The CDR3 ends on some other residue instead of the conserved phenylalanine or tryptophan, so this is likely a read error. The CDR3 loop reads CASSVQMDTEAFC. For the CDR3, the DNA is TGTGCCAGCAGCGTACAGATGGACACTGAAGCTTTCTGT. This rearrangement joins TRBV9 to TRBJ1-1; D is uncertain. V was clipped by 1 base and J by 3 bases, with 7 bases between them. Germline loops: CDR1 SGDLS, CDR2 YYNGEE. The CDR3 is 13 residues long.

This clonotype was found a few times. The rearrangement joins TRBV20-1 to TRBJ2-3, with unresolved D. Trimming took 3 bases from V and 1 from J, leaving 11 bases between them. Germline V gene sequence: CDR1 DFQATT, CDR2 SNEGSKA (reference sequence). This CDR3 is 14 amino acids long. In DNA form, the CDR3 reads TGCAGTGCTAGTGAGGAGTTCCGCACAGATACGCAGTATTTT. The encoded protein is CSASEEFRTDTQYF.

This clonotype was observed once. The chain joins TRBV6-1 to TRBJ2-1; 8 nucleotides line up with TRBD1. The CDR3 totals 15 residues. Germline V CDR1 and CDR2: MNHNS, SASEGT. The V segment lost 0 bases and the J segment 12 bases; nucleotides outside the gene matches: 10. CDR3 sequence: CASSEASDRGVRQFF. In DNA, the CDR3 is TGTGCCAGCAGTGAAGCTTCCGACAGGGGAGTAAGGCAGTTCTTC.

Here the CDR3 reads CASSQDRQGARAFF. CDR3 coding DNA: TGTGCCAGCAGCCAAGACCGGCAGGGGGCGAGAGCTTTCTTT. The gene calls are TRBV4-2 and TRBJ1-1; the match to TRBD1 covers 8 bases. J lost 10 bases, V lost 0 bases, and 7 bases had no gene match. From germline, CDR1 is LGHNA and CDR2 YNFKEQ. The CDR3 length is 14 residues.

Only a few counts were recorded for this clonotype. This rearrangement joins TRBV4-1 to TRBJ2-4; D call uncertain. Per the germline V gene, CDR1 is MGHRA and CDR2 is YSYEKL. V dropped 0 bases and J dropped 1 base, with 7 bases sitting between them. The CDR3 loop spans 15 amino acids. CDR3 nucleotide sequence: TGCGCCAGCAGCCAAGATCTTGGGGCCAAAAACATTCAGTACTTC. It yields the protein CASSQDLGAKNIQYF.

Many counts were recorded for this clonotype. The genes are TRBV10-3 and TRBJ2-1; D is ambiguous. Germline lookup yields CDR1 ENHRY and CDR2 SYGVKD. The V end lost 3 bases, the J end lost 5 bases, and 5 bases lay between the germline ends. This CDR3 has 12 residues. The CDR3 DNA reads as TGTGCCATCAGTGATAACCACAATGAGCAGTTCTTC. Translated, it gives CAISDNHNEQFF.

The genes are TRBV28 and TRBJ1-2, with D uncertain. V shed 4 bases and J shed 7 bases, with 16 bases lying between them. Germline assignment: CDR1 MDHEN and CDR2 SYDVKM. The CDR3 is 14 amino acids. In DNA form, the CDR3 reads TGTGCCAGCAGTTCGGTCGGTCAACCGAGTGGCTACACCTTC. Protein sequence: CASSSVGQPSGYTF.

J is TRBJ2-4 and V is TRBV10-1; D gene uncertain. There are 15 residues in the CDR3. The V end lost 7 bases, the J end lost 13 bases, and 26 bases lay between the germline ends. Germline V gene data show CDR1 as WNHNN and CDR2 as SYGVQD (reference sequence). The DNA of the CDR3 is TGCGCCAGCAAACCCATTGGCCCCCTGGACGAAAGGCAGTACTTC. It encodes CASKPIGPLDERQYF.

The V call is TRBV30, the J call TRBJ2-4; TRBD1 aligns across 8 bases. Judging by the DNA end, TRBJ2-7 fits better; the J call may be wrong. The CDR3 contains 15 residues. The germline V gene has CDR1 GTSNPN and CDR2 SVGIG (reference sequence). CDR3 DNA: TGTGCCTGGAGTGCTCCAGACAGGGGTATTTACGAGCAGTACTTC. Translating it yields CAWSAPDRGIYEQYF.

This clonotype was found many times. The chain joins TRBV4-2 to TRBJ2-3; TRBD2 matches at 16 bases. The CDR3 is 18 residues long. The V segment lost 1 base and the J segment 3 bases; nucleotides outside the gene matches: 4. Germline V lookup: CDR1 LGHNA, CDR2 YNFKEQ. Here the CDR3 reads CASSQGGTSGGETDTQYF. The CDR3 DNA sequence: TGTGCCAGCAGCCAAGGAGGGACTAGCGGGGGGGAGACAGATACGCAGTATTTT.

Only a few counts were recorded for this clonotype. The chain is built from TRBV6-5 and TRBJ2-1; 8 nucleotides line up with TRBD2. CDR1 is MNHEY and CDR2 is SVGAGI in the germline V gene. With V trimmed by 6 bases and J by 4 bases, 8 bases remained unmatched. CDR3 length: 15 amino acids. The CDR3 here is CASRLLAGDYNEQFF. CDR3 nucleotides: TGTGCCAGCAGACTCCTAGCGGGCGATTACAATGAGCAGTTCTTC.